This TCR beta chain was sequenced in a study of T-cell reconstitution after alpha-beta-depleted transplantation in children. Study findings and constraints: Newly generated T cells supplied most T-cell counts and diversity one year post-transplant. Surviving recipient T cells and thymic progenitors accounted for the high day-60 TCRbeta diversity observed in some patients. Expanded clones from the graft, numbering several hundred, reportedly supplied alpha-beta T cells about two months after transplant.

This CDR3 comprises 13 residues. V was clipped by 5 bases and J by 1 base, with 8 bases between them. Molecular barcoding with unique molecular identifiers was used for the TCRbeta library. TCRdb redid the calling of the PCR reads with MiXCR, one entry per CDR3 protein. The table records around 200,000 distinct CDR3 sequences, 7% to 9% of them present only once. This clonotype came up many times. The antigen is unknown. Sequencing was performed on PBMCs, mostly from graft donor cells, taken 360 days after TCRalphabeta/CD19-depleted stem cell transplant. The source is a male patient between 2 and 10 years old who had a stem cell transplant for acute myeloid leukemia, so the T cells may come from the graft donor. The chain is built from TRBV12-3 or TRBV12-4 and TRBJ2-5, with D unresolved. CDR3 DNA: TGTGCCAGCAGTCCCGCGTTCCAAGAGACCCAGTACTTC. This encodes CASSPAFQETQYF.